The source of this T cell receptor beta chain is a study of T cell responses to AZD1222 COVID-19 vaccine. Findings and caveats of the study: Breadth and depth of Spike-specific TCRs rose after two AZD1222 doses. Unmutated variant regions are reportedly the target of nearly half of TCRs that are spike-specific. A mostly white British donor set with more females was recruited, and clonal diversity was possibly underestimated.

This CDR3 spans 13 amino acids. CDR1 is MDHEN and CDR2 is SYDVKM in the germline V gene. V shed 6 bases, J shed 2 bases, and the junction held 2 bases outside the gene matches. On this clone: Its antigen is unidentified.

Clones were read by immunoSEQ multiplex PCR, and TCRdb kept only the in-frame ones, dropping some. Found here are 85,000 to 100,000 clones, 80% to 90% of them singletons; the top ten hold around 9.6%. The receptor was derived from an adult in good health. This chain links TRBV28 with TRBJ2-7, with 9 bases lining up with TRBD1. This material consisted of peripheral blood, taken on day 0 of AZD1222 vaccination. The CDR3 here is CASRGTGTYEQYF. The CDR3 nucleotides are TGTGCCAGCAGGGGGACAGGGACCTACGAGCAGTACTTC.